The 16 T cell receptor beta chains below all came from one sample that was sequenced in a study of blood T cell repertoires in COVID-19. Sequencing was performed with immunoSEQ multiplex PCR; in TCRdb, only in-frame clones are kept and a portion is missing. This sample carries 95,000 to 150,000 clones, 87% of them seen once, and the ten largest clones take more than 25%. The sequenced sample was peripheral blood. The origin of the receptors is a woman in her 70s with acute or convalescent COVID-19.

The chain joins TRBV5-1 to TRBJ1-1; D gene uncertain. Germline V lookup: CDR1 SGHRS, CDR2 YFSETQ. Trimming took off 0 bases at V and 4 bases at J, with 7 bases between the two ends. The CDR3 runs to 13 residues. The CDR3 loop reads CASSLAGSTEAFF. The CDR3 DNA follows: TGCGCCAGCAGCTTGGCCGGTAGCACTGAAGCTTTCTTT.

CDR3 DNA: TGTGCCAGCAGTCTGACATACTTGAACACTGAAGCTTTCTTT. The encoded protein is CASSLTYLNTEAFF. The V call is TRBV6-4, the J call TRBJ1-1; no reliable D call. Trimming left V 5 bases short and J 0 bases short, with 10 bases between. The germline V gene has CDR1 MRHNA and CDR2 SNTAGT. The CDR3 covers 14 residues.

The chain recombines TRBV6-5 with TRBJ1-5, with 7 bases matching TRBD1. CDR1 and CDR2 from the germline V gene are MNHEY and SVGAGI. This CDR3 has 13 residues. V lost 6 bases and J lost 4; bases outside the gene matches: 3. This chain's CDR3 is CASSDRENQPQHF. CDR3 bases: TGTGCCAGCAGCGACAGGGAAAATCAGCCCCAGCATTTT.

This rearrangement joins TRBV4-1 to TRBJ1-5; D might be TRBD1 (5 bases). Germline V lookup: CDR1 MGHRA, CDR2 YSYEKL. The CDR3 consists of 19 residues. Trimming pared 4 bases from V and 0 bases from J, leaving 22 bases between. The CDR3 is CASSPAPDTVHYSNQPQHF. CDR3 sequence (DNA): TGCGCCAGCAGCCCCGCCCCGGACACGGTACATTATAGCAATCAGCCCCAGCATTTT.

The chain joins TRBV28 to TRBJ2-7; D gene ambiguous. V was pared by 6 bases and J by 5 bases, with 20 bases between. This CDR3 comprises 15 residues. Germline CDR1 is MDHEN and CDR2 is SYDVKM. CDR3: CASSPPQSMNHEQYF. The CDR3 region has the DNA TGTGCCAGCAGCCCTCCCCAGTCGATGAACCACGAGCAGTACTTC.

The chain carries TRBV4-2 and TRBJ2-7; D possibly corresponds to TRBD1 (6 bases). Germline CDR1 is LGHNA and CDR2 is YNFKEQ. Trimming removed 0 bases at V and 5 bases at J, with 14 bases between. This CDR3 has 15 residues. The CDR3, as DNA: TGTGCCAGCAGCCAAGATCAGGGATACAGGGACGAGCAGTACTTC. Translating gives CASSQDQGYRDEQYF.

The gene calls are TRBV7-9 and TRBJ1-3; TRBD1 might be the D (5 bases). Trimming pared 5 bases from V and 1 base from J, leaving 12 bases between. The CDR3 covers 15 residues. Germline CDR1 is SEHNR and CDR2 is FQNEAQ (reference sequence). The CDR3, as DNA: TGTGCCAGCAGCCCACCGACAGTATCTGGAAACACCATATATTTT. This encodes CASSPPTVSGNTIYF.

The rearrangement links TRBV18 to TRBJ1-6, with D maybe TRBD1 (5 bases). The V gene lost 1 base and the J gene lost 10 bases, with 14 bases spanning the gap. The CDR3 is made up of 15 amino acids. The V gene's germline CDR1 is KGHSH and CDR2 LQKENI. For the CDR3, the DNA is TGTGCCAGCTCACCACGCGGGGCCGTGGAGTCACCCCTCCACTTT. Translated, it gives CASSPRGAVESPLHF.

Here the CDR3 reads CASSETGLEAFF. In DNA, the CDR3 is TGTGCCAGCAGTGAGACAGGTCTTGAAGCTTTCTTT. The chain links TRBV25-1 to TRBJ1-1; D is possibly TRBD1 (6 bases). Trimming stripped 3 bases from V and 7 bases from J, with 9 bases between. The CDR3 is 12 amino acids. Germline V gene lookup returns CDR1 MGHDK and CDR2 SYGVNS.

The chain couples TRBV19 to TRBJ1-5; the D gene is possibly TRBD1 (5 bases). The CDR3 consists of 17 residues. The V end was cut by 4 bases, the J end by 1 base, with 17 bases between. Looked up from germline, CDR1 is LNHDA and CDR2 is SQIVND (reference sequence). The CDR3 coding sequence is TGTGCCAGTAGTACCCTTTCAGGGTTGAGAAGCAATCAGCCCCAGCATTTT. Its protein product is CASSTLSGLRSNQPQHF.

The V and J genes are TRBV7-9 and TRBJ2-2; D may be TRBD1 (6 bases). Deletions cut 6 bases from V and 6 bases from J, with 14 bases between. The germline CDR1 and CDR2 sequences are SEHNR and FQNEAQ (reference sequence). CDR3 length: 14 amino acids. The CDR3 sequence is CASRPSGVPGELFF. In nucleotides, the CDR3 is TGTGCCAGCAGGCCTTCAGGGGTGCCCGGGGAGCTGTTTTTT.

The chain recombines TRBV5-1 with TRBJ2-5; TRBD2 matches at 13 bases. The junction had 10 bases not matched to a gene; V was cut back by 3 bases and J by 2 bases. This CDR3 is built from 18 residues. CDR1 and CDR2 from the germline V gene are SGHRS and YFSETQ. CDR3 protein: CASSSGLAGALSQETQYF. CDR3 nucleotides: TGCGCCAGCAGCTCTGGACTAGCGGGGGCCCTTAGTCAAGAGACCCAGTACTTC.

The chain has TRBV19 and TRBJ2-4; TRBD2 might be the D (7 bases). Per germline, CDR1 LNHDA and CDR2 SQIVND (reference sequence). V was shortened by 2 bases and J by 3 bases, with 14 bases between the two germline ends. The CDR3 runs 16 residues. DNA for the CDR3: TGTGCCAGTAGTATAACACGGGGGGCGGACAAAAACATTCAGTACTTC. This gives the protein CASSITRGADKNIQYF. The whole variable domain, filled in from reference TRBV19 and TRBJ2-4, reads DGGITQSPKYLFRKEGQNVTLSCEQNLNHDAMYWYRQDPGQGLRLIYYSQIVNDFQKGDIAEGYSVSREKKESFPLTVTSAQKNPTAFYLCASSITRGADKNIQYFGAGTRLSVL.

In this sample, this clone turned up once. The V and J genes are TRBV6-5 and TRBJ1-2; D remains ambiguous. Germline-derived CDR1 and CDR2 are MNHEY and SVGAGI. CDR3 size: 12 residues. V lost 6 bases and J lost 4, with 9 bases in between. The CDR3, as DNA: TGTGCCAGCAGCGGCAGGCCCTATGGCTACACCTTC. Translating gives CASSGRPYGYTF.

The chain couples TRBV30 to TRBJ1-4; 7 nucleotides agree with TRBD1. The CDR3 covers 14 residues. Germline assignment: CDR1 GTSNPN and CDR2 SVGIG (reference sequence). V lost 4 bases, J lost 6 bases, and 8 bases stayed unmatched. The CDR3 here is CAWTRQGGYEKLFF. DNA of the CDR3: TGTGCCTGGACGAGACAGGGAGGCTATGAAAAACTGTTTTTT.

This clone was detected a few times. The V gene is TRBV11-1, the J gene TRBJ2-7; D perhaps matches TRBD1 (5 bases). Looked up from germline, CDR1 is SGHAT and CDR2 is FQDESV (reference sequence). CDR3 size: 16 residues. The V end lost 0 bases, the J end lost 0 bases, and 12 bases lay between the germline ends. CDR3 residues: CASSLAGRVSSYEQYF. The CDR3 DNA reads TGTGCCAGCAGCTTAGCAGGCAGGGTAAGCTCCTACGAGCAGTACTTC.